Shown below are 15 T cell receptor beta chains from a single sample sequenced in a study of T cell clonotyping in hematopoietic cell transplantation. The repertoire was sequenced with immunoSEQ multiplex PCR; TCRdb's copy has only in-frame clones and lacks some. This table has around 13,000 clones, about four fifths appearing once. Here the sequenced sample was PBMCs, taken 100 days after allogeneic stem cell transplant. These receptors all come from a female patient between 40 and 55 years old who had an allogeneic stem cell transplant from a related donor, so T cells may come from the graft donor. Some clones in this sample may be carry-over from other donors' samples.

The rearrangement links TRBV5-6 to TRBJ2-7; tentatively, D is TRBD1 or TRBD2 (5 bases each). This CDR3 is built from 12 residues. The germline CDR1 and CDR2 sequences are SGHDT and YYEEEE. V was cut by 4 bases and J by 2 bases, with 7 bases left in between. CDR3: CASSRGPYEQYF. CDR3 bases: TGTGCCAGCAGCCGGGGCCCCTACGAGCAGTACTTC.

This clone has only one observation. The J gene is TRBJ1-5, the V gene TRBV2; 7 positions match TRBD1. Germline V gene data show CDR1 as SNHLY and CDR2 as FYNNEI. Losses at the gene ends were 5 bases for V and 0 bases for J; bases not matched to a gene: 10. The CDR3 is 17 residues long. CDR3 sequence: CASSSHRRGTSNQPQHF. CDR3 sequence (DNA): TGTGCCAGCAGTTCCCACCGCAGGGGGACTAGCAATCAGCCCCAGCATTTT.

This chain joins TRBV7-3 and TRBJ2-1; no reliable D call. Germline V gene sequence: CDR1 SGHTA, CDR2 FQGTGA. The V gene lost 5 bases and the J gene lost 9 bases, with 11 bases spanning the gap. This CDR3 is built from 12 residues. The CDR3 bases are TGTGCCAGCAGCCATCAAACGACTGAGCAGTTCTTC. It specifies CASSHQTTEQFF.

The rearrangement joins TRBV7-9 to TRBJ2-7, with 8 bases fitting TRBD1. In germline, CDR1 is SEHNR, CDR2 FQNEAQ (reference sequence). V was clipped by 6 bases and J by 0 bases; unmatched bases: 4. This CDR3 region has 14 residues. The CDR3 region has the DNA TGTGCCAGCAGTGGGACAGGCAGCTCCTACGAGCAGTACTTC. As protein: CASSGTGSSYEQYF.

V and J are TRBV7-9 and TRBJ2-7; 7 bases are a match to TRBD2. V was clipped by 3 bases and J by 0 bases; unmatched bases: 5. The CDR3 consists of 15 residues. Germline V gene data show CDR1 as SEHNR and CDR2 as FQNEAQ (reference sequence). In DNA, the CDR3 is TGTGCCAGCAGCTTGGTGGGGACTATCTCCTACGAGCAGTACTTC. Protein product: CASSLVGTISYEQYF. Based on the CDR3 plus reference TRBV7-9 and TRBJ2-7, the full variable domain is DTGVSQNPRHKITKRGQNVTFRCDPISEHNRLYWYRQTLGQGPEFLTYFQNEAQLEKSRLLSDRFSAERPKGSFSTLEIQRTEQGDSAMYLCASSLVGTISYEQYFGPGTRLTVT.

The CDR3 is CASSSPGAGVPGTDTQYF. DNA of the CDR3: TGTGCCAGCAGTTCCCCGGGAGCGGGAGTCCCCGGCACAGATACGCAGTATTTT. The chain employs TRBV6-9 and TRBJ2-3; TRBD2 agrees at 8 bases. Germline CDR1 MNHGY, CDR2 SVAAGI. Trimming removed 4 bases from V and 1 base from J; junction bases left unmatched: 13. The CDR3 has 18 residues.

The CDR3 nucleotides read TGTGCTAGTGGTGCCTCCGGGACTAGCGGGACCCAGTACTTC. Protein product: CASGASGTSGTQYF. The chain uses TRBV12-5 and TRBJ2-5; 11 bases match TRBD2. This CDR3 comprises 14 residues. J gave up 7 bases and V 5 bases, and 6 bases lay outside the gene matches. The V gene's germline CDR1 is LGHNT and CDR2 FRNRAP.

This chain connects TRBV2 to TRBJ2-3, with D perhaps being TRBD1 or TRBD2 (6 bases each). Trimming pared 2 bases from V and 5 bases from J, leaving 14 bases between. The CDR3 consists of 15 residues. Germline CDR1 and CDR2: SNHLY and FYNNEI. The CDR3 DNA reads TGTGCCAGCAGTGAAAGAGTGGGGGGCAGAGATACGCAGTATTTT. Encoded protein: CASSERVGGRDTQYF.

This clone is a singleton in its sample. The CDR3 nucleotides are TGTGCCAGCAGCCCGATGGGGACCGGGGGTCCCCTCCACTTT. Protein sequence: CASSPMGTGGPLHF. The V call is TRBV2, the J call TRBJ1-6; tentative D call: TRBD1 (5 bases). The germline V gene has CDR1 SNHLY and CDR2 FYNNEI. V was shortened by 6 bases and J by 13 bases, with 19 bases between the two germline ends. The CDR3 is made up of 14 amino acids.

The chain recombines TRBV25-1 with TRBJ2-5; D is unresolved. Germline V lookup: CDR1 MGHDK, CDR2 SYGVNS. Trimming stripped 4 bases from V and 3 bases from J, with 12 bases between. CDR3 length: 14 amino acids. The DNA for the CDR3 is TGTGCCAGCAGTGGCCTTGGGGTTAAAGAGACCCAGTACTTC. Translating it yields CASSGLGVKETQYF. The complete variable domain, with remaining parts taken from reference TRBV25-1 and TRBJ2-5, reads EADIYQTPRYLVIGTGKKITLECSQTMGHDKMYWYQQDPGMELHLIHYSYGVNSTEKGDLSSESTVSRIRTEHFPLTLESARPSHTSQYLCASSGLGVKETQYFGPGTRLLVL.

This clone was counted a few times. This CDR3 is CASSRTGSGNTIYF. CDR3 in DNA: TGTGCCAGCAGCCGTACAGGTTCTGGAAACACCATATATTTT. The J gene is TRBJ1-3, the V gene TRBV6-5; the D gene is possibly TRBD1 (5 bases). The germline CDR1 and CDR2 sequences are MNHEY and SVGAGI. The germline V and J ends were trimmed by 6 bases and 1 base, with 10 bases remaining between them. The CDR3 spans 14 residues.

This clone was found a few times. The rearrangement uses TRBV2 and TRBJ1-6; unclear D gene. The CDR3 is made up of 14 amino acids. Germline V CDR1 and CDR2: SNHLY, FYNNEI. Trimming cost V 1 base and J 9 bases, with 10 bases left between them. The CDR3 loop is CASSEGIMSSPLHF. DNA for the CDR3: TGTGCCAGCAGTGAAGGGATTATGAGTTCACCCCTCCACTTT.

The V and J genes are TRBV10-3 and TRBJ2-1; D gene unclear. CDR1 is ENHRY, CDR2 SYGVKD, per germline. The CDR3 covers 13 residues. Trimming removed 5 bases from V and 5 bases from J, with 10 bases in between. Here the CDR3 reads CAISPSVDNEQFF. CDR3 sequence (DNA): TGTGCCATCAGTCCCTCTGTGGACAATGAGCAGTTCTTC.

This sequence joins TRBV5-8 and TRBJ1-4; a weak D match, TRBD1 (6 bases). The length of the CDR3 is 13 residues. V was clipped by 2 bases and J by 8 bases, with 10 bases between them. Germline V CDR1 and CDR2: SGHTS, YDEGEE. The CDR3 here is CASSFQGHEKLFF. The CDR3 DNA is TGTGCCAGCAGCTTTCAGGGGCACGAAAAACTGTTTTTT.

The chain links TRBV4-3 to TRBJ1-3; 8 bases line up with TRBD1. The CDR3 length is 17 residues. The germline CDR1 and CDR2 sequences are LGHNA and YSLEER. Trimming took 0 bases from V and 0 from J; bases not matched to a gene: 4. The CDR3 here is CASSQEGTGGSGNTIYF. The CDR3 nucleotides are TGCGCCAGCAGCCAAGAGGGAACAGGGGGCTCTGGAAACACCATATATTTT.